A single sample is the source of the 2 T cell receptor beta chains below, sequenced in a study of identifying expanded T cells in peripheral blood (dated by TCRdb to about 2019). Libraries came from the immunoSEQ multiplex PCR assay. TCRdb holds this immuneACCESS table with in-frame rearrangements only. Some clones are missing; in checked studies, unresolved V genes explain under half, and the rest has no known cause. The sample profile shows over 90,000 clones; roughly 88% of them were found once. The top ten hold approximately 5% of the sample. Sequencing was performed on blood. The origin of the receptors is a person aged 18 to 70 in good health.

The chain combines TRBV5-1 with TRBJ1-1, with 7 nucleotides matching TRBD1. The trim removed 5 bases at V and 1 base at J, leaving 5 bases unmatched. Germline-derived CDR1 and CDR2 are SGHRS and YFSETQ. The CDR3 is 14 amino acids. The CDR3: CASSFDRANTEAFF. CDR3 bases: TGCGCCAGCAGTTTTGACAGGGCGAACACTGAAGCTTTCTTT.

This chain uses TRBV30 with TRBJ1-2; D perhaps matches TRBD1 (6 bases). Germline CDR1 reads GTSNPN; CDR2 reads SVGIG (reference sequence). Trimming cost V 1 base and J 3 bases, with 12 bases left between them. This CDR3 region has 14 residues. CDR3 nucleotides: TGTGCCTGGAGTGCAGGGGCTTTAGACTATGGCTACACCTTC. Translated: CAWSAGALDYGYTF.